Following are 16 T cell receptor beta chains from one sample sequenced in a study of cytomegalovirus exposure and HLA in healthy donors. Researchers ran the PCR with 60 Vbeta and 13 Jbeta primers. Some clones are missing from TCRdb's copy, which holds only in-frame ones; the method was immunoSEQ multiplex PCR. The sample holds fewer than 70,000 clones, around 70% seen once. Source material: PBMCs. Receptor source: a woman in her 30s in good health and CMV-seronegative.

The V call is TRBV10-3, the J call TRBJ2-1; 11 bases fit TRBD2. Germline lookup yields CDR1 ENHRY and CDR2 SYGVKD. V was pared by 6 bases and J by 2 bases, with 6 bases of the junction left unmatched. This CDR3 comprises 16 residues. In nucleotides, the CDR3 is TGTGCCATCAGCCTACTAGCGGGGGACACCTACAATGAGCAGTTCTTC. Translating it yields CAISLLAGDTYNEQFF.

This chain connects TRBV15 to TRBJ2-1; TRBD2 might be the D (6 bases). CDR1 is LNHNV and CDR2 is YYDKDF in the germline V gene (reference sequence). This CDR3 comprises 14 residues. V gave up 3 bases and J gave up 3 bases, with 9 bases separating them. The CDR3 here is CATSREGDYNEQFF. The CDR3, as DNA: TGTGCCACCAGCAGGGAGGGAGACTACAATGAGCAGTTCTTC.

The chain has TRBV9 and TRBJ1-6; D perhaps matches TRBD1 (6 bases). This CDR3 is 15 amino acids long. Germline V gene data show CDR1 as SGDLS and CDR2 as YYNGEE. V was shortened by 4 bases and J by 6 bases, with 14 bases between the two germline ends. Here the CDR3 DNA reads TGTGCCAGCAGCACACAGGGATCCGGTAATTCACCCCTCCACTTT. Residues: CASSTQGSGNSPLHF.

The J gene is TRBJ2-5, the V gene TRBV30, with TRBD1 matching over 7 bases. The trim removed 0 bases at V and 3 bases at J, leaving 4 bases unmatched. This CDR3 is built from 14 residues. Germline CDR1 GTSNPN, CDR2 SVGIG (reference sequence). CDR3 in DNA: TGTGCCTGGAGTGTTCTGACAGGGAAAGAGACCCAGTACTTC. It codes for CAWSVLTGKETQYF.

The chain couples TRBV10-1 to TRBJ1-1; 7 bases align to TRBD1. The trim removed 4 bases at V and 5 bases at J, leaving 4 bases unmatched. The CDR3 totals 13 residues. Germline values: CDR1 WNHNN, CDR2 SYGVQD (reference sequence). The CDR3 DNA reads as TGCGCCAGCAGTGGAAGGGGGCGAACTGAAGCTTTCTTT. This codes for CASSGRGRTEAFF.

This clone showed up just a few times. The genes are TRBV27 and TRBJ1-4; D might be TRBD1 (5 bases). Germline lookup yields CDR1 MNHEY and CDR2 SMNVEV (reference sequence). CDR3 length: 14 amino acids. V dropped 1 base and J dropped 5 bases, with 8 bases sitting between them. The CDR3 nucleotides are TGTGCCAGCAGTTTATGGGGGGACAATGAAAAACTGTTTTTT. Residues: CASSLWGDNEKLFF.

The chain has TRBV2 and TRBJ1-5; D may be TRBD1 (6 bases). The V gene's germline CDR1 is SNHLY and CDR2 FYNNEI. This CDR3 has 16 amino acids. V dropped 5 bases and J dropped 2 bases, with 16 bases sitting between them. The CDR3 DNA follows: TGTGCCAGCAGTTTTTGGGGGACAAAAGGCAATCAGCCCCAGCATTTT. It yields the protein CASSFWGTKGNQPQHF.

This clone was counted between two and nine times. This chain joins TRBV2 and TRBJ1-1; no clear D. Germline V lookup: CDR1 SNHLY, CDR2 FYNNEI. The V end was cut by 6 bases, the J end by 0 bases, with 8 bases between. The CDR3 has 13 residues. The CDR3 loop reads CASRAFMNTEAFF. DNA of the CDR3: TGTGCCAGCAGGGCATTTATGAACACTGAAGCTTTCTTT.

This clone was found once. The chain carries TRBV5-1 and TRBJ2-7, with 8 nucleotides matching TRBD1. This CDR3 has 12 residues. Trimming cost V 2 bases and J 6 bases; bases outside gene matches: 1. CDR1 and CDR2 (germline): SGHRS, YFSETQ. CDR3 nucleotide sequence: TGCGCCAGCAGCTTCCAGGGGGCCGAGCAGTACTTC. Its protein product is CASSFQGAEQYF.

In the case of this clone: Because it lacks the conserved phenylalanine or tryptophan at the end, this CDR3 is likely a read error. V is TRBV5-4 and J is TRBJ1-6, with 9 bases aligning to TRBD1. The V and J ends lost 1 base and 7 bases, in that order; junction bases with no gene match: 3. This CDR3 contains 15 residues. Looked up from germline, CDR1 is SGHNT and CDR2 is YYREEE (reference sequence). CDR3 sequence (DNA): TGTGCCAGCAGCTTGAACAGGGGGCCGAATTCACCCCTCCACGTT. Its translation is CASSLNRGPNSPLHV.

The V gene is TRBV2, the J gene TRBJ2-6; D is ambiguous. CDR1 and CDR2 from the germline V gene are SNHLY and FYNNEI. The CDR3 is 16 amino acids. Trimming removed 0 bases from V and 6 bases from J, with 12 bases in between. CDR3 amino acids: CASSEARSRSANVLTF. CDR3 nucleotide sequence: TGTGCCAGCAGTGAAGCGAGGTCCCGTTCGGCCAACGTCCTGACTTTC.

This chain uses TRBV6-5 with TRBJ2-3; TRBD2 is a possible D gene (6 bases). The CDR3 is 13 amino acids. CDR1 is MNHEY, CDR2 SVGAGI, per germline. The V and J ends lost 5 bases and 7 bases respectively, with 13 bases between them. The CDR3 sequence is CASSEGLFYTQYF. The CDR3 DNA sequence: TGTGCCAGCAGTGAGGGACTCTTCTATACGCAGTATTTT.

This sequence joins TRBV7-9 and TRBJ2-1; D gene uncertain. Between the trimmed V and J ends, which lost 0 bases and 3 bases, there was a span of 6 bases. Germline CDR1 SEHNR, CDR2 FQNEAQ (reference sequence). The CDR3 has 14 amino acids. In DNA, the CDR3 is TGTGCCAGCAGCTTAGCCCAGATCTACAATGAGCAGTTCTTC. Its translation is CASSLAQIYNEQFF.

This clone was detected only a few times. The chain links TRBV6-1 to TRBJ2-7; TRBD1 might be the D (5 bases). The length of the CDR3 is 13 residues. Germline-derived CDR1 and CDR2 are MNHNS and SASEGT. V shed 2 bases and J shed 2 bases, with 7 bases lying between them. The CDR3 loop is CASSEQGPYEQYF. The CDR3 coding sequence is TGTGCCAGCAGTGAACAGGGCCCCTACGAGCAGTACTTC.

In its sample, this clone was seen a few times. This chain connects TRBV7-9 to TRBJ1-5, with D perhaps TRBD1 (6 bases). CDR1 and CDR2 (germline): SEHNR, FQNEAQ (reference sequence). The CDR3 is 15 amino acids. Trimming left V 2 bases short and J 1 base short, with 9 bases between. The CDR3 DNA follows: TGTGCCAGCAGCTTACAGGGGATGAGCAATCAGCCCCAGCATTTT. This encodes CASSLQGMSNQPQHF.

The J gene is TRBJ2-5, the V gene TRBV6-1; a possible D gene is TRBD2 (6 bases). The CDR3 consists of 17 residues. Germline assignment: CDR1 MNHNS and CDR2 SASEGT. V shed 2 bases and J shed 4 bases, with 20 bases lying between them. CDR3 amino acids: CASSEQGQPSALETQYF. As DNA, the CDR3 is TGTGCCAGCAGTGAACAGGGTCAACCTAGCGCCTTAGAGACCCAGTACTTC.